These 27 T cell receptor beta chains were sequenced from one sample in a study of OX40 agonist ivuxolimab in advanced cancers. Sequenced by immunoSEQ multiplex PCR; TCRdb stores in-frame clones only, minus some. The data contain 39,000 or so clones, around nine tenths of them seen just once; the ten biggest clones take up roughly a third. Sample: CD4+ or CD8+ T cells sorted from blood, taken in a trial of the OX40 agonist ivuxolimab. The source of these receptors is an adult with an advanced solid tumor such as melanoma, head and neck, liver or kidney cancer.

This sequence joins TRBV5-1 and TRBJ2-3, with 16 nucleotides matching TRBD2. Unmatched junction bases numbered 5, after V lost 4 bases and J lost 12 bases. Germline-derived CDR1 and CDR2 are SGHRS and YFSETQ. The CDR3 sequence is 14 residues long. CDR3 loop: CASSQGLAGGPQYF. CDR3 DNA sequence: TGCGCCAGCAGCCAGGGACTAGCGGGAGGGCCCCAGTATTTT. The whole variable domain, filled in from reference TRBV5-1 and TRBJ2-3, reads KAGVTQTPRYLIKTRGQQVTLSCSPISGHRSVSWYQQTPGQGLQFLFEYFSETQRNKGNFPGRFSGRQFSNSRSEMNVSTLELGDSALYLCASSQGLAGGPQYFGPGTRLTVL.

V usage is TRBV10-3 and J usage is TRBJ2-2; 9 bases match TRBD2. The CDR3 is made up of 14 amino acids. J lost 7 bases, V lost 7 bases, and 7 bases had no gene match. Germline lookup yields CDR1 ENHRY and CDR2 SYGVKD. This CDR3 is CAITPSGTDGELFF. The CDR3 coding sequence is TGTGCCATCACCCCTAGCGGGACCGACGGGGAGCTGTTTTTT.

The J gene is TRBJ2-2, the V gene TRBV11-1; D possibly uses TRBD1 or TRBD2 (6 bases each). Deletions cut 7 bases from V and 4 bases from J, with 19 bases between. Per germline, CDR1 SGHAT and CDR2 FQDESV (reference sequence). This CDR3 spans 16 amino acids. For the CDR3, the DNA is TGTGCCAGCACCCCGACACGGGGGCGCGGCACCGGGGAGCTGTTTTTT. It is translated as CASTPTRGRGTGELFF.

V gene TRBV4-1 combines with J gene TRBJ1-1; D might be TRBD1 (6 bases). CDR1 and CDR2 (germline): MGHRA, YSYEKL. Deletions cut 4 bases from V and 2 bases from J, with 17 bases between. The CDR3 contains 16 residues. The CDR3 sequence is CASSPWGRGGNTEAFF. DNA for the CDR3: TGCGCCAGCAGCCCCTGGGGTAGGGGGGGAAACACTGAAGCTTTCTTT.

This sequence joins TRBV9 and TRBJ2-3; a possible D gene is TRBD2 (5 bases). V dropped 3 bases and J dropped 2 bases, with 10 bases sitting between them. The CDR3 sequence is 14 residues long. Germline-derived CDR1 and CDR2 are SGDLS and YYNGEE. CDR3 nucleotides: TGTGCCAGCAGCGGCGGACTTGCCACAGATACGCAGTATTTT. Its translation: CASSGGLATDTQYF.

This chain uses TRBV7-9 with TRBJ2-7; D remains unclear. CDR3 size: 11 residues. Germline-derived CDR1 and CDR2 are SEHNR and FQNEAQ (reference sequence). Trimming shortened V by 9 bases and J by 7 bases, and 13 bases separated the two germline ends. The CDR3 DNA reads TGTGCCAGGCCGCCCCCCGGGGAGCAGTACTTC. Translated, it gives CARPPPGEQYF.

V is TRBV7-6 and J is TRBJ1-3, with no clear D. Trimming took off 0 bases at V and 1 base at J, with 16 bases between the two ends. The CDR3 runs to 18 residues. CDR1 SGHVS and CDR2 FNYEAQ come from the germline V gene. The CDR3 DNA sequence: TGTGCCAGCAGCTTAGCGGGTATTGGGAGGGAGTCTGGAAACACCATATATTTT. It yields the protein CASSLAGIGRESGNTIYF. Drawing the rest from reference TRBV7-6 and TRBJ1-3, the complete variable domain is GAGVSQSPRYKVTKRGQDVALRCDPISGHVSLYWYRQALGQGPEFLTYFNYEAQQDKSGLPNDRFSAERPEGSISTLTIQRTEQRDSAMYRCASSLAGIGRESGNTIYFGEGSWLTVV.

Note on this clone: One junction end does not reproduce the germline sequence, and a read error may be involved. The rearrangement joins TRBV4-1 to TRBJ2-5, with 13 nucleotides matching TRBD2. There are 17 residues in the CDR3. CDR1 MGHRA and CDR2 YSYEKL come from the germline V gene. In DNA form, the CDR3 reads TGCGCCAACAGCCAGGGGACTAGCGGGACGTACCAAGAGACCCAGTACTTC. As protein: CANSQGTSGTYQETQYF.

The chain carries TRBV5-1 and TRBJ1-5; 9 positions agree with TRBD1. Germline CDR1 reads SGHRS; CDR2 reads YFSETQ. The CDR3 runs 17 residues. Trimming took 3 bases from V and 7 from J; bases not matched to a gene: 14. The CDR3, as DNA: TGCGCCAGCAGCTCCCTTGGGCGGGACAGGGTTGGGCAGCCCCAGCATTTT. Its protein is CASSSLGRDRVGQPQHF. The full variable domain, completed using reference TRBV5-1 and TRBJ1-5, is KAGVTQTPRYLIKTRGQQVTLSCSPISGHRSVSWYQQTPGQGLQFLFEYFSETQRNKGNFPGRFSGRQFSNSRSEMNVSTLELGDSALYLCASSSLGRDRVGQPQHFGDGTRLSIL.

The rearrangement uses TRBV2 and TRBJ2-7, with D hard to call. Germline V gene sequence: CDR1 SNHLY, CDR2 FYNNEI. Trimming pared 7 bases from V and 4 bases from J, leaving 8 bases between. The length of the CDR3 is 11 residues. The CDR3 region has the DNA TGTGCCAGCATAAGGAGTTACGAGCAGTACTTC. Translating it yields CASIRSYEQYF.

This clone came up once. The chain has TRBV11-2 and TRBJ2-2; TRBD1 is a possible D gene (6 bases). The CDR3 extends over 13 amino acids. Per germline, CDR1 SGHAT and CDR2 FQNNGV. Trimming took 6 bases from V and 7 from J, leaving 12 bases between them. The CDR3: CASSATGFGELFF. The CDR3 DNA follows: TGTGCCAGCAGTGCGACAGGATTCGGGGAGCTGTTTTTT.

This rearrangement joins TRBV30 to TRBJ2-4; 7 nucleotides align to TRBD1. Germline assignment: CDR1 GTSNPN and CDR2 SVGIG (reference sequence). The CDR3 runs to 15 residues. Losses at the gene ends were 5 bases for V and 6 bases for J; bases not matched to a gene: 13. The CDR3 coding sequence is TGTGCCTGGGTATTTTTTACACGGGACAGAAACATTCAGTACTTC. Its translation: CAWVFFTRDRNIQYF.

The chain couples TRBV11-3 to TRBJ2-1; D gene uncertain. This CDR3 is 16 amino acids long. The germline V gene encodes CDR1 SGHNT and CDR2 YENEEA. The V end lost 0 bases, the J end lost 10 bases, and 19 bases lay between the germline ends. This chain's CDR3 is CASSLEVGVGSWEQFF. CDR3 sequence (DNA): TGTGCCAGCAGCTTAGAGGTTGGGGTTGGGTCATGGGAGCAGTTCTTC.

This chain joins TRBV6-6 and TRBJ2-7, with D maybe TRBD1 (5 bases). The CDR3 is made up of 13 amino acids. Germline lookup yields CDR1 MNHNY and CDR2 SVGAGI (reference sequence). V gave up 2 bases and J gave up 6 bases, with 11 bases separating them. The CDR3 region has the DNA TGTGCCAGCAGTTACGGCAGGGCCGGCGAGCAGTACTTC. It codes for CASSYGRAGEQYF.

In its sample, this clone was seen once. The J gene is TRBJ2-3, the V gene TRBV27; 8 nucleotides match TRBD1. The CDR3 has 15 residues. The J segment lost 1 base and the V segment lost 6 bases, leaving 6 bases of the junction unmatched. Per germline, CDR1 MNHEY and CDR2 SMNVEV (reference sequence). CDR3 in amino acids: CASSRTGLGTDTQYF. CDR3 nucleotides: TGTGCCAGCAGCCGGACAGGGTTGGGCACAGATACGCAGTATTTT.

The chain uses TRBV10-3 and TRBJ2-3; 7 bases match TRBD1. V was clipped by 0 bases and J by 11 bases; unmatched bases: 8. This CDR3 region has 14 residues. Germline loops: CDR1 ENHRY, CDR2 SYGVKD. The CDR3 sequence is CAISESEGALEQYF. CDR3 nucleotide sequence: TGTGCCATCAGTGAGTCTGAGGGGGCCTTAGAGCAGTATTTT.

This chain joins TRBV2 and TRBJ2-5, with D perhaps TRBD1 (6 bases). V was trimmed by 2 bases and J by 0 bases, leaving 7 bases between them. The CDR3 has 14 amino acids. CDR1 is SNHLY, CDR2 FYNNEI, per germline. The CDR3 here is CASSEQGYQETQYF. As DNA, the CDR3 is TGTGCCAGCAGTGAACAGGGGTACCAAGAGACCCAGTACTTC.

This clone was recorded only once. The V and J genes are TRBV5-5 and TRBJ2-5; 7 bases fit TRBD1. CDR1 and CDR2 (germline): SGHKS, YYEKEE (reference sequence). V lost 4 bases and J lost 1; bases outside the gene matches: 4. CDR3 length equals 14 residues. The CDR3 DNA sequence: TGTGCCAGCAGCCCCGGGACAGCCCAAGAGACCCAGTACTTC. The encoded protein is CASSPGTAQETQYF.

This chain links TRBV10-3 with TRBJ2-7; D is undetermined. Germline V lookup: CDR1 ENHRY, CDR2 SYGVKD. The V end lost 3 bases, the J end lost 1 base, and 16 bases lay between the germline ends. This CDR3 has 16 residues. CDR3 DNA sequence: TGTGCCATCAGTGACAGTCCGAAAACGATATCCTACGAGCAGTACTTC. It translates to CAISDSPKTISYEQYF.

The chain joins TRBV9 to TRBJ2-6; D might be TRBD1 or TRBD2, each matching 5 bases. Germline CDR1 reads SGDLS; CDR2 reads YYNGEE. The CDR3 sequence is 16 residues long. Trimming took 0 bases from V and 1 from J, leaving 8 bases between them. CDR3 DNA: TGTGCCAGCAGCGTAGGTTGGGGGTCTGGGGCCAACGTCCTGACTTTC. This encodes CASSVGWGSGANVLTF.

This clone was found a few times. This chain links TRBV9 with TRBJ1-2, with 9 positions matching TRBD1. This CDR3 contains 13 residues. Per germline, CDR1 SGDLS and CDR2 YYNGEE. Unmatched junction bases numbered 1, after V lost 0 bases and J lost 7 bases. CDR3 sequence: CASSVEGQGGYTF. DNA for the CDR3: TGTGCCAGCAGCGTAGAGGGACAGGGTGGCTACACCTTC.

This chain connects TRBV5-1 to TRBJ1-1; a weak D match, TRBD1 (6 bases). Germline loops: CDR1 SGHRS, CDR2 YFSETQ. The CDR3 is 17 amino acids. The V gene lost 4 bases and the J gene lost 4 bases, with 23 bases spanning the gap. For the CDR3, the DNA is TGCGCCAGCAGCCACGGGGGCACCTTCCGAGGCGGCACTGAAGCTTTCTTT. Amino acid sequence: CASSHGGTFRGGTEAFF.

The rearrangement links TRBV10-3 to TRBJ1-4, with D possibly TRBD1 on 6 matching bases. V was cut by 3 bases and J by 6 bases, with 14 bases left in between. The CDR3 length is 15 residues. Germline CDR1 reads ENHRY; CDR2 reads SYGVKD. The CDR3 DNA follows: TGTGCCATCAGTGACCAGGGGAAAGGGGATGAAAAACTGTTTTTT. Its translation: CAISDQGKGDEKLFF.

The genes are TRBV29-1 and TRBJ1-2, with D possibly being TRBD1 (6 bases). The germline V gene encodes CDR1 SQVTM and CDR2 ANQGSEA. This CDR3 contains 13 residues. V lost 4 bases to trimming and J lost 4 bases, with 13 bases between them. CDR3 sequence: CSVGGRGLYGYTF. The DNA of the CDR3 is TGCAGCGTTGGGGGCAGGGGCCTCTATGGCTACACCTTC.

This chain joins TRBV29-1 and TRBJ2-5, with D possibly TRBD2 on 6 matching bases. Trimming removed 6 bases from V and 7 bases from J, with 15 bases in between. CDR1 and CDR2 from the germline V gene are SQVTM and ANQGSEA. CDR3 size: 12 residues. The CDR3 protein is CSVNRDGGTQYF. As DNA, the CDR3 is TGCAGCGTAAACCGGGACGGGGGGACCCAGTACTTC. The full variable domain, rest sourced from reference TRBV29-1 and TRBJ2-5, is SAVISQKPSRDICQRGTSLTIQCQVDSQVTMMFWYRQQPGQSLTLIATANQGSEATYESGFVIDKFPISRPNLTFSTLTVSNMSPEDSSIYLCSVNRDGGTQYFGPGTRLLVL.

The chain links TRBV2 to TRBJ2-1; D is uncertain. The CDR3 sequence is 12 residues long. The V end was cut by 6 bases, the J end by 3 bases, with 6 bases between. The germline gives CDR1 SNHLY, CDR2 FYNNEI. The CDR3, as DNA: TGTGCCAGCAGGGTTGACTACAATGAGCAGTTCTTC. Its protein is CASRVDYNEQFF.

J is TRBJ2-5 and V is TRBV28, with TRBD1 matching 7 bases. The CDR3 has 14 amino acids. Germline V gene data show CDR1 as MDHEN and CDR2 as SYDVKM. J gave up 5 bases and V 8 bases, and 11 bases lay outside the gene matches. The CDR3 nucleotides are TGTGCCAGCGGGTCAACAGGGGTTGGGGAGACCCAGTACTTC. It specifies CASGSTGVGETQYF.